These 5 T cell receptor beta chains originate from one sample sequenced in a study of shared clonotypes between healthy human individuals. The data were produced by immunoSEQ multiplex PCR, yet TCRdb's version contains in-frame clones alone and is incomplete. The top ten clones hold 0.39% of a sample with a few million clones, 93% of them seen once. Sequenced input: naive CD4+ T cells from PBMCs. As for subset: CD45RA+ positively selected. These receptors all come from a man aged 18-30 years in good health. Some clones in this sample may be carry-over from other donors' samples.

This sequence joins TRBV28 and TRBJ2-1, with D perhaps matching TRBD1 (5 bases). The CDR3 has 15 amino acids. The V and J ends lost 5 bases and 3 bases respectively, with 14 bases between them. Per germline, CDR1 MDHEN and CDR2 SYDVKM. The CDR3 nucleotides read TGTGCCAGCAGTCGTCCAGTCAGGGTCTACAATGAGCAGTTCTTC. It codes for CASSRPVRVYNEQFF.

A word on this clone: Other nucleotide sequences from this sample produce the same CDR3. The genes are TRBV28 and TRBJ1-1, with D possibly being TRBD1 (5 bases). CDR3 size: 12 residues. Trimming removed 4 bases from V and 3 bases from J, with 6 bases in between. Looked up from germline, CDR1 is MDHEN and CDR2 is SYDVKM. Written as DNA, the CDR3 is TGTGCCAGCAGTTCGACAGACACTGAAGCTTTCTTT. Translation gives CASSSTDTEAFF.

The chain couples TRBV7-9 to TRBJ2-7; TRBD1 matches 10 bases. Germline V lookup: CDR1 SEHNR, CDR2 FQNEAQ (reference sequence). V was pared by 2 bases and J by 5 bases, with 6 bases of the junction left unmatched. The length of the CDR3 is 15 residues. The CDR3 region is CASSLSGTGVHEQYF. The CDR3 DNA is TGTGCCAGCAGCTTAAGTGGGACAGGGGTCCACGAGCAGTACTTC.

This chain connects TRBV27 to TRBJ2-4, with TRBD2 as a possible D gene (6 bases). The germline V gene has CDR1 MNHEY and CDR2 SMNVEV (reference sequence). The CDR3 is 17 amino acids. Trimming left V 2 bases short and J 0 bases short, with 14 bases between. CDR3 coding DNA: TGTGCCAGCAGTTTACGAGCGGGCATACTAGCCAAAAACATTCAGTACTTC. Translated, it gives CASSLRAGILAKNIQYF.

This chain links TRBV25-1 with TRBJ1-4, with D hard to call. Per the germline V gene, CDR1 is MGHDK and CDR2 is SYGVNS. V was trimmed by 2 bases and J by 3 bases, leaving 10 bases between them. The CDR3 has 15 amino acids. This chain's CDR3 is CASSERGASNEKLFF. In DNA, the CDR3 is TGTGCCAGCAGTGAACGGGGAGCGTCTAATGAAAAACTGTTTTTT.